These T cell receptor beta chains were read from a single sample in a study of T cell responses to AZD1222 COVID-19 vaccine. TCRdb's table, derived via immunoSEQ multiplex PCR, lists solely in-frame clones and lacks some. The data hold fewer than 130,000 clones, with over 85% observed a single time. Sequences were derived from peripheral blood, sampled 28 days after the second AZD1222 dose. The source is an adult who received the AZD1222 COVID-19 vaccine. The CDR3 runs from the conserved cysteine through the conserved F or W. Fields, in order: CDR3 DNA, CDR3 protein, D gene, J gene, clone size, V gene. The D gene is left open where the match is weak. Clone size, where shown, is once, few, many, or a class for clones that have expanded.

TGTGCCAGCAGAGAGCAGAGCTCCTATAATTCACCCCTCCACTTT	CASREQSSYNSPLHF	NA	TRBJ1-6	NA	TRBV11-2
TGTGCCAGCAGCCGAACCGACAGGGCAAACACCGGGGAGCTGTTTTTT	CASSRTDRANTGELFF	TRBD1	TRBJ2-2	NA	TRBV7-8
TGTGCCATCAGCCTAACCGGGACAGACTACAATGAGCAGTTCTTC	CAISLTGTDYNEQFF	TRBD1	TRBJ2-1	NA	TRBV10-3
TGTGCCAGCAGCTCCGGTGGGGGGCTCGGAAACACCATATATTTT	CASSSGGGLGNTIYF	NA	TRBJ1-3	NA	TRBV9
TGTGCCAGCAGCTCCGGCCAGCGGGAGGGCCCCTACGAGCAGTACTTC	CASSSGQREGPYEQYF	TRBD2	TRBJ2-7	NA	TRBV13
TGTGCCAGCAGCACTAGCGGGAGGGCTTACGAGCAGTACTTC	CASSTSGRAYEQYF	TRBD2	TRBJ2-7	NA	TRBV13
TGTGCCAGCAGTTTATCACCCAGCTCCTACAATGAGCAGTTCTTC	CASSLSPSSYNEQFF	NA	TRBJ2-1	NA	TRBV27
TGTGCCAGCAGAGAACAGGGATCCGGAAACACCATATATTTT	CASREQGSGNTIYF	NA	TRBJ1-3	NA	TRBV28
TGTGCCAGCAGTTACTCGGGGACCGTAGGTGAAAAACTGTTTTTT	CASSYSGTVGEKLFF	NA	TRBJ1-4	NA	TRBV6-5
TGTGCCAGCAGGGGCAGGGTAACAGATACGCAGTATTTT	CASRGRVTDTQYF	NA	TRBJ2-3	few	TRBV5-6
TGTGCCAGCAGCCTGGGGACAGGACTACACTATGGCTACACCTTC	CASSLGTGLHYGYTF	TRBD1	TRBJ1-2	NA	TRBV5-5
TGTGCCAGCAGAAGGACTAGCGGCAACAATGAGCAGTTCTTC	CASRRTSGNNEQFF	TRBD2	TRBJ2-1	NA	TRBV6-5
TGCAGCGTGACCGACGGAGCTGGAGCCAAAAACATTCAGTACTTC	CSVTDGAGAKNIQYF	NA	TRBJ2-4	NA	TRBV29-1